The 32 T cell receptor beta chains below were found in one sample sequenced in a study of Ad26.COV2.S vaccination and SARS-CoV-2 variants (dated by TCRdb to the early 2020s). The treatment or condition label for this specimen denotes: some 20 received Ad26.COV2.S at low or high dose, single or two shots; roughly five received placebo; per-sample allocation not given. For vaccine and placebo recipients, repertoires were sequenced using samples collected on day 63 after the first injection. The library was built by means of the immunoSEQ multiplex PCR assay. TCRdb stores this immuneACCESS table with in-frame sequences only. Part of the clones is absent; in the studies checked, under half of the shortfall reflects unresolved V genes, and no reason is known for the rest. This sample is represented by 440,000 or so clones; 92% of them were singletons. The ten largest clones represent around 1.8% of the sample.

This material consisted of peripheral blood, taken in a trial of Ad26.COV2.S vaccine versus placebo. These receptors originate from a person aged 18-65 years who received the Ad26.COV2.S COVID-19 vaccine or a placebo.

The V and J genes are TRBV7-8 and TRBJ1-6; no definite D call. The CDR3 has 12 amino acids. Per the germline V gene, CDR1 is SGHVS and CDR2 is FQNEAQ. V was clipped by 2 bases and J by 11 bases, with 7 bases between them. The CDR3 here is CASSLNFAPLHF. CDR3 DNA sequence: TGTGCCAGCAGCTTAAATTTTGCACCCCTCCACTTT. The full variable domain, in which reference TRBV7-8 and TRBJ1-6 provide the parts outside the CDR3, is GAGVSQSPRYKVAKRGQDVALRCDPISGHVSLFWYQQALGQGPEFLTYFQNEAQLDKSGLPSDRFFAERPEGSVSTLKIQRTQQEDSAVYLCASSLNFAPLHFGNGTRLTVT.

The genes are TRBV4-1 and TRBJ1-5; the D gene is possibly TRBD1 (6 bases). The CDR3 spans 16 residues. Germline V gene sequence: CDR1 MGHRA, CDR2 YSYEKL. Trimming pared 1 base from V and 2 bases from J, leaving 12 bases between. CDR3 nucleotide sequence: TGCGCCAGCAGCCAAGGGCAGGGGAAGGGCAATCAGCCCCAGCATTTT. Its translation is CASSQGQGKGNQPQHF.

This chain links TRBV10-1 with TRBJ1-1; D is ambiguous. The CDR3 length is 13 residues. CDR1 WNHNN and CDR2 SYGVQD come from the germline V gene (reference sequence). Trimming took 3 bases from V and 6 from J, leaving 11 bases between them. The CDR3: CASSEMAPPEAFF. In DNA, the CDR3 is TGCGCCAGCAGTGAAATGGCACCCCCTGAAGCTTTCTTT.

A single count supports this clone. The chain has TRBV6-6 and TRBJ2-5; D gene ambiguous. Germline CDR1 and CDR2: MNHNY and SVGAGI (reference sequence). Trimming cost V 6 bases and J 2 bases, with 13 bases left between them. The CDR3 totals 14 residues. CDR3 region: CASSRSLGQETQYF. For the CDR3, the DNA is TGTGCCAGCAGCCGAAGTTTGGGTCAAGAGACCCAGTACTTC.

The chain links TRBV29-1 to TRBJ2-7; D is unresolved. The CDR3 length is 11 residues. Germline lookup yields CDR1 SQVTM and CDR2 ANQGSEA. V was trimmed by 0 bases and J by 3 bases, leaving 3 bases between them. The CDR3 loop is CSVEDNYEQYF. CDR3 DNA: TGCAGCGTTGAAGACAACTACGAGCAGTACTTC.

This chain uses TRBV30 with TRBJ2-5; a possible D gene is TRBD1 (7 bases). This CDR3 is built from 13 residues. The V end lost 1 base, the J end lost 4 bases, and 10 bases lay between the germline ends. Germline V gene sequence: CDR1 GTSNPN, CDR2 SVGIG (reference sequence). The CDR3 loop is CAWSGQGGETQYF. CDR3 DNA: TGTGCCTGGAGTGGGCAGGGGGGAGAGACCCAGTACTTC.

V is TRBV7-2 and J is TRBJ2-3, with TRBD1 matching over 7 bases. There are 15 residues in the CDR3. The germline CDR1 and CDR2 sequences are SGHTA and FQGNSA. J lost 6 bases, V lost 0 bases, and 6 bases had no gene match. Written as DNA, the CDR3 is TGTGCCAGCAGCTTAGCGACAGGGTTTTCGGATACGCAGTATTTT. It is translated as CASSLATGFSDTQYF.

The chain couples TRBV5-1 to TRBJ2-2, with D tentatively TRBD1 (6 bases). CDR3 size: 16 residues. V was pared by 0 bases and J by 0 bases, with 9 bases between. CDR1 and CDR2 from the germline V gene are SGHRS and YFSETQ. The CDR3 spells CASSLVQGTNTGELFF. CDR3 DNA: TGCGCCAGCAGCTTGGTTCAGGGGACGAACACCGGGGAGCTGTTTTTT.

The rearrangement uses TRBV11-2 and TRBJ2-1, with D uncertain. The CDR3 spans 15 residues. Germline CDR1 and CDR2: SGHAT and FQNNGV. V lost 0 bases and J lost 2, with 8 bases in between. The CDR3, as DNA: TGTGCCAGCAGCTTAGATTGGTCCCCCTACAATGAGCAGTTCTTC. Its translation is CASSLDWSPYNEQFF.

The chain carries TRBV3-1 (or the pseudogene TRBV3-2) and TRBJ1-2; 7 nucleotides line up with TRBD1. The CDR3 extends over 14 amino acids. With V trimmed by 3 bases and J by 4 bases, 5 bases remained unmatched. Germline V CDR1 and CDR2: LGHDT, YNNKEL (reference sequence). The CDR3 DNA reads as TGTGCCAGCAGCCACCACAGGGGACCCTATGGCTACACCTTC. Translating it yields CASSHHRGPYGYTF.

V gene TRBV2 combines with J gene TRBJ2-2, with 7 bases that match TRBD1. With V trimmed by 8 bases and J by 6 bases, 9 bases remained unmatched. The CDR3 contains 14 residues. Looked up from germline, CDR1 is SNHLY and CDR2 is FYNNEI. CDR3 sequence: CASDQGEMAGELFF. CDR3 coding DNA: TGTGCCAGCGATCAGGGGGAAATGGCCGGGGAGCTGTTTTTT.

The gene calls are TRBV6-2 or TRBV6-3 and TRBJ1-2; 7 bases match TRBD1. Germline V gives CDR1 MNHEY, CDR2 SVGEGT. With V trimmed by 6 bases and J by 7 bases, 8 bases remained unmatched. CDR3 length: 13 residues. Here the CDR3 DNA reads TGTGCCAGCAGCCTAGACAGGGTTGCTGGCTACACCTTC. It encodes CASSLDRVAGYTF.

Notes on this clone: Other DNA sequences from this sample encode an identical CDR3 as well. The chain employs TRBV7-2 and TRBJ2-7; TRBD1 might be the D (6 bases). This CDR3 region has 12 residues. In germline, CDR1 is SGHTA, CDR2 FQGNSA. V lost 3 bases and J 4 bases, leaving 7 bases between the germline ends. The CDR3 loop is CASSLGAYEQYF. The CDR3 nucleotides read TGTGCCAGCAGCTTGGGGGCTTACGAGCAGTACTTC.

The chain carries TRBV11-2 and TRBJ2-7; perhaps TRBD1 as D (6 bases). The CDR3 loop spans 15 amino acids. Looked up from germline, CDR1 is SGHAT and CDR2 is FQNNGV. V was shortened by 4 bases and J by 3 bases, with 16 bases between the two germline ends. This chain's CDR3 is CASSWRLGAYYEQYF. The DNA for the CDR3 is TGTGCCAGCAGCTGGCGTTTGGGGGCGTACTACGAGCAGTACTTC.

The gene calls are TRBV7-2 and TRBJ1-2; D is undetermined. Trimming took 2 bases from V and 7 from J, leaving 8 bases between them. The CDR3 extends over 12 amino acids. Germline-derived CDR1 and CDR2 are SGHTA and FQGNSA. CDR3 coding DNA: TGTGCCAGCAGCTTAATAGGGTCTGGCTACACCTTC. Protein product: CASSLIGSGYTF.

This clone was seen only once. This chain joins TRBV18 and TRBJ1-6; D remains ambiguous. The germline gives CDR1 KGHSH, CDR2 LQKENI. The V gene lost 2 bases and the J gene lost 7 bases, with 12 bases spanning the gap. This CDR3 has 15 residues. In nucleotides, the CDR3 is TGTGCCAGCTCACCAAATCCGCCCGGAAATTCACCCCTCCACTTT. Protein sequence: CASSPNPPGNSPLHF.

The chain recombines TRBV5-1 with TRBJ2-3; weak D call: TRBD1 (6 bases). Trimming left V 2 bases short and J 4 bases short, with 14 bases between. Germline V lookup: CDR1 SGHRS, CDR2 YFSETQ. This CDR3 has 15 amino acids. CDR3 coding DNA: TGCGCCAGCAGCTTCAACAGGGTTAACGCAGATACGCAGTATTTT. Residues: CASSFNRVNADTQYF.

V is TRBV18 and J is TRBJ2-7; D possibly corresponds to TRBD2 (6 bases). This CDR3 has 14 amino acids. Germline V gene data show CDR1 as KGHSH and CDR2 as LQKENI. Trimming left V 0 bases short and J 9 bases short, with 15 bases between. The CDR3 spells CASSPPGLSPRQYF. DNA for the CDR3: TGTGCCAGCTCACCACCGGGACTCTCCCCGAGGCAGTACTTC.

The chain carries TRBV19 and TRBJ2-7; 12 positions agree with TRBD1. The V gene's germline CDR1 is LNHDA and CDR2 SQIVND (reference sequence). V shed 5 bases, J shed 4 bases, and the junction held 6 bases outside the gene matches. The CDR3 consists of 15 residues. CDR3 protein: CASSAGTGGVYEQYF. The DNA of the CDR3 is TGTGCCAGTAGTGCAGGGACAGGGGGCGTGTACGAGCAGTACTTC.

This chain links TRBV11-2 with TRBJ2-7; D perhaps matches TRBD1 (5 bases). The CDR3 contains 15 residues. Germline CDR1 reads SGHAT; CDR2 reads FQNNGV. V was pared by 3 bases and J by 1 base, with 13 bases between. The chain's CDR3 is CASSLGPGLSYEQYF. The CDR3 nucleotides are TGTGCCAGCAGCTTGGGGCCAGGGTTGTCCTACGAGCAGTACTTC.

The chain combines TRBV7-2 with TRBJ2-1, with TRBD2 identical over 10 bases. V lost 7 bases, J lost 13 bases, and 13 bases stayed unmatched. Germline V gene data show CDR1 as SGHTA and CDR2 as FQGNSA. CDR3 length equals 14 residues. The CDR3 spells CASNYAASGGVQFF. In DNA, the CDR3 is TGTGCCAGCAACTATGCCGCTAGCGGGGGCGTCCAGTTCTTC.

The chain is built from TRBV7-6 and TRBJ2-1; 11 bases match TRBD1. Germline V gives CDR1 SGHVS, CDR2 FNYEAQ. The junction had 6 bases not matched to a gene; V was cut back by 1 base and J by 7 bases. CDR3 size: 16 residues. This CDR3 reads CASSLVVGQGVNEQFF. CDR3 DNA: TGTGCCAGCAGCTTAGTGGTGGGACAGGGGGTTAATGAGCAGTTCTTC.

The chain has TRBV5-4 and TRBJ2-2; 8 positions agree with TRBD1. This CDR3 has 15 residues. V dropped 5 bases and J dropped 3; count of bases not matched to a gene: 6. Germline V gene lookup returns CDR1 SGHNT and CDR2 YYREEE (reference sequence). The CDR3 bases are TGTGCCAGCAGACGGACAGGGTTGGACACCGGGGAGCTGTTTTTT. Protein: CASRRTGLDTGELFF.

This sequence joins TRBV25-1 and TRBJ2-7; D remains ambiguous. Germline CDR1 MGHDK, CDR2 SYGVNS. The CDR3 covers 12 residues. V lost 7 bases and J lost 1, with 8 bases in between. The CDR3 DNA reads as TGTGCCAGCAAAACAGAGTCCTACGAGCAGTACTTC. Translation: CASKTESYEQYF.

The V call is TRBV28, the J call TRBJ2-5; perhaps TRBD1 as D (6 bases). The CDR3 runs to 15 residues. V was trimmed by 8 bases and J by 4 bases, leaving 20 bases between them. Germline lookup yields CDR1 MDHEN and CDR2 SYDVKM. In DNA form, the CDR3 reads TGTGCCAGCGGGCCTATCTCAGGGGTGGGAGAGACCCAGTACTTC. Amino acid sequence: CASGPISGVGETQYF.

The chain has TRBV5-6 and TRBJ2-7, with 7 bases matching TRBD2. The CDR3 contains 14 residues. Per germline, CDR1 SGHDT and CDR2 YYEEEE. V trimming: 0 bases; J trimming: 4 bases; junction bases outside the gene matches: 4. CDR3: CASSLGTRAYEQYF. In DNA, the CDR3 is TGTGCCAGCAGCTTGGGGACTAGAGCGTACGAGCAGTACTTC.

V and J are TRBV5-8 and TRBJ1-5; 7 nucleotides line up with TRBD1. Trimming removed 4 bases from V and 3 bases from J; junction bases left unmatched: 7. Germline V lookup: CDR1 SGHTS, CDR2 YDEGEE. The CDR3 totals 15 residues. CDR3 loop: CASSHGQVSNQPQHF. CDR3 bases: TGTGCCAGCAGCCATGGACAGGTTTCCAATCAGCCCCAGCATTTT. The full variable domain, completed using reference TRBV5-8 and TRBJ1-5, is EAGVTQSPTHLIKTRGQQATLRCSPISGHTSVYWYQQALGLGLQFLLWYDEGEERNRGNFPPRFSGRQFPNYSSELNVNALELEDSALYLCASSHGQVSNQPQHFGDGTRLSIL.

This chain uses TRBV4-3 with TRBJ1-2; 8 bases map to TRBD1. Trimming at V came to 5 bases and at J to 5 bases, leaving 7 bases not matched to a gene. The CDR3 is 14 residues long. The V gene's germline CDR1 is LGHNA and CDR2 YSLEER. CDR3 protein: CASSDEGTGYGYTF. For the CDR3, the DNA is TGCGCCAGCAGCGACGAGGGGACAGGATATGGCTACACCTTC.

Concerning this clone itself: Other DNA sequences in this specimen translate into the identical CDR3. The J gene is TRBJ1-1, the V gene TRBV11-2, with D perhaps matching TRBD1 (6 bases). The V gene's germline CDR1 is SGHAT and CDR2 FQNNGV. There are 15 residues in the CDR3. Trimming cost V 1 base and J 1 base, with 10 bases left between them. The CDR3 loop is CASSLGGQANTEAFF. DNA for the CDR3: TGTGCCAGCAGCTTAGGGGGGCAGGCGAACACTGAAGCTTTCTTT.

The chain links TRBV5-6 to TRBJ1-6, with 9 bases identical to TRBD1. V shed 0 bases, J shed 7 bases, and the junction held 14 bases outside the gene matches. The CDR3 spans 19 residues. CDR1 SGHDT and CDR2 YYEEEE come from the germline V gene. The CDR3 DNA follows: TGTGCCAGCAGCTTGGCGAACAGGGACAGGGACTTTGTGAATTCACCCCTCCACTTT. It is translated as CASSLANRDRDFVNSPLHF.

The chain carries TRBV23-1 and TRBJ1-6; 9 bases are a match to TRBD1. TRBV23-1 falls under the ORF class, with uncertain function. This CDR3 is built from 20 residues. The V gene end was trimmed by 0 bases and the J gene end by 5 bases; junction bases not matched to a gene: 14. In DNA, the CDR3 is TGCGCCAGCAGTCAATCCGGCCCCCTCCACAGGGGGCCGGATAATTCACCCCTCCACTTT. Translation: CASSQSGPLHRGPDNSPLHF.

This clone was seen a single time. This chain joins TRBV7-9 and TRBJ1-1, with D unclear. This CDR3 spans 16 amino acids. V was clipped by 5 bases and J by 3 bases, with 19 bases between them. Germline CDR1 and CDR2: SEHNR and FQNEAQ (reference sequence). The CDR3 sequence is CASSPRWEAEHTEAFF. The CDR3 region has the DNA TGTGCCAGCAGCCCCCGATGGGAGGCGGAGCACACTGAAGCTTTCTTT.